The source of this T cell receptor beta chain is a study of OX40 agonist ivuxolimab in advanced cancers. Repertoires were generated with immunoSEQ multiplex PCR, while TCRdb's copy carries only in-frame clones and drops some. The sample includes over 35,000 clones, approximately 87% seen only once; the top ten take roughly a third. This clone was counted a few times. The antigen remains undetermined. This CDR3 is 14 amino acids long. V shed 2 bases, J shed 4 bases, and the junction held 4 bases outside the gene matches. Germline V CDR1 and CDR2: ENHRY, SYGVKD. General study findings and limits: On average, CD8+ T cells had more expanded clones than CD4+. Clonal expansion in partial responders at 0.1-3.0 mg/kg ranked among the lowest.

The origin of this receptor is an adult with an advanced solid tumor such as melanoma, head and neck, liver or kidney cancer. The V gene is TRBV10-3, the J gene TRBJ1-2; 7 nucleotides agree with TRBD1. The sample was CD4+ or CD8+ T cells sorted from blood, taken in a trial of the OX40 agonist ivuxolimab. The CDR3 DNA is TGTGCCATCAGTGAGGAGGGGACAGTCTATGGCTACACCTTC. Its protein product is CAISEEGTVYGYTF.